A selection of T cell receptor beta chains follows, all from one sample in a study of control samples from healthy donors and cancer patients. The repertoire was sequenced with immunoSEQ multiplex PCR; TCRdb's copy has only in-frame clones and lacks some. This table has about 120,000 clones, about 87% appearing once. Sequences were obtained from blood. The receptors were sampled from a man aged 40-49 years in good health. CDR3s include the opening cysteine and the closing phenylalanine or tryptophan. Each record gives: clone size, D gene, V gene, J gene, CDR3 DNA, CDR3 protein. The D gene is left open where the match is weak. The size field is filled for only some rows; it gives once, few, many or a size class.

clone_size: -; d_call: -; v_call: TRBV2; j_call: TRBJ1-2; cdr3_nt: TGTGCCAGCAGAGGCCCTAACTATGGCTACACCTTC; cdr3_aa: CASRGPNYGYTF
clone_size: few; d_call: -; v_call: TRBV5-1; j_call: TRBJ2-7; cdr3_nt: TGCGCCAGCAGCGATGCCCTCATCGAGCAGTACTTC; cdr3_aa: CASSDALIEQYF
clone_size: -; d_call: TRBD2; v_call: TRBV5-6; j_call: TRBJ2-3; cdr3_nt: TGTGCCAGCAGCTTGGCGGCGGGAGCGCAGTATTTT; cdr3_aa: CASSLAAGAQYF
clone_size: -; d_call: -; v_call: TRBV27; j_call: TRBJ1-6; cdr3_nt: TGTGCCAGCAGTATGAAGACAGGCGGAAATTCACCCCTCCACTTT; cdr3_aa: CASSMKTGGNSPLHF
clone_size: -; d_call: -; v_call: TRBV29-1; j_call: TRBJ2-5; cdr3_nt: TGCAGCGTTGACTTGGGAGCCGAGGAGACCCAGTACTTC; cdr3_aa: CSVDLGAEETQYF
clone_size: once; d_call: -; v_call: TRBV25-1; j_call: TRBJ1-1; cdr3_nt: TGTGCCAGCAGTGTTGGGGGGAACACTGAAGCTTTCTTT; cdr3_aa: CASSVGGNTEAFF
clone_size: -; d_call: -; v_call: TRBV6-4; j_call: TRBJ2-3; cdr3_nt: TGTGCCAGCAGTGACCAACCCACAGATACGCAGTATTTT; cdr3_aa: CASSDQPTDTQYF
clone_size: -; d_call: TRBD1; v_call: TRBV5-4; j_call: TRBJ1-2; cdr3_nt: TGTGCCAGCAGCGCCGGACAGGGCTATGGCTACACCTTC; cdr3_aa: CASSAGQGYGYTF
clone_size: once; d_call: -; v_call: TRBV12-3/TRBV12-4; j_call: TRBJ2-7; cdr3_nt: TGTGCCAGCAGTTTCTCCAGCTCCTACGAGCAGTACTTC; cdr3_aa: CASSFSSSYEQYF
clone_size: -; d_call: -; v_call: TRBV7-9; j_call: TRBJ1-5; cdr3_nt: TGTGCCAGCAGCTTAGACGGGGGCCACCAGCCCCAGCATTTT; cdr3_aa: CASSLDGGHQPQHF
clone_size: once; d_call: TRBD1; v_call: TRBV7-9; j_call: TRBJ1-5; cdr3_nt: TGTGCCAGCAGCCGCGGACAGGGAGAAGGCAATCAGCCCCAGCATTTT; cdr3_aa: CASSRGQGEGNQPQHF
clone_size: -; d_call: -; v_call: TRBV5-1; j_call: TRBJ2-3; cdr3_nt: TGCGCCAGCAGCTTAAGGGACGCTCGCACTAGCACAGATACGCAGTATTTT; cdr3_aa: CASSLRDARTSTDTQYF
clone_size: -; d_call: -; v_call: TRBV19; j_call: TRBJ2-3; cdr3_nt: TGTGCCAGTAGTAGGGGATTGGCGGATACGCAGTATTTT; cdr3_aa: CASSRGLADTQYF
clone_size: few; d_call: -; v_call: TRBV2; j_call: TRBJ1-1; cdr3_nt: TGTGCCAGCAGCACGGACACGAACACTGAAGCTTTCTTT; cdr3_aa: CASSTDTNTEAFF